Listed here are 8 T cell receptor beta chains from one sample, sequenced in a study of shared clonotypes between healthy human individuals (dated by TCRdb to about 2020). Library preparation employed the immunoSEQ multiplex PCR assay. The immuneACCESS repertoire file appears here via TCRdb, limited to in-frame rearrangements. These files lack a portion of the clones; in checked studies, under half of the deficit traces to unresolved V genes, and the cause of the others is not known. The sample table shows about 490,000 clones, and 60% to 85% are seen once. The ten largest clonotypes hold 10% to 15% of the sample. What was sequenced was PBMCs. Receptors were obtained from a woman between 40 and 50 years old in good health. Some clones in this sample may be carry-over from other donors' samples.

The V and J genes are TRBV7-8 and TRBJ1-5; D is ambiguous. Germline V gene data show CDR1 as SGHVS and CDR2 as FQNEAQ. This CDR3 comprises 16 residues. V gave up 2 bases and J gave up 0 bases, with 11 bases separating them. CDR3 in amino acids: CASSLSYIDSNQPQHF. DNA of the CDR3: TGTGCCAGCAGCTTATCCTACATAGATAGCAATCAGCCCCAGCATTTT.

The gene calls are TRBV19 and TRBJ2-7, with D perhaps TRBD1 or TRBD2 (5 bases each). CDR1 is LNHDA and CDR2 is SQIVND in the germline V gene (reference sequence). The CDR3 loop spans 14 amino acids. Trimming pared 7 bases from V and 2 bases from J, leaving 15 bases between. The CDR3 region has the DNA TGTGCCAGTACCCCGGGACCATACCCCTACGAGCAGTACTTC. It encodes CASTPGPYPYEQYF.

This clone was counted only a few times. This sequence joins TRBV27 and TRBJ1-2, with D perhaps TRBD1 (5 bases). Trimming removed 2 bases from V and 5 bases from J, with 9 bases in between. The CDR3 is made up of 13 amino acids. Germline CDR1 reads MNHEY; CDR2 reads SMNVEV (reference sequence). The CDR3 coding sequence is TGTGCCAGCAGTTTAGTGGGGGATTATGGCTACACCTTC. Translation gives CASSLVGDYGYTF.

Of note for this clone: A junction boundary mismatches the germline segment, possibly from a read error. V is TRBV9 and J is TRBJ2-5, with 7 nucleotides matching TRBD1. In germline, CDR1 is SGDLS, CDR2 YYNGEE. The length of the CDR3 is 15 residues. In DNA form, the CDR3 reads TGTGCCAGCAGCGTAGGGGGACAGTCACAAGGGACCCAGTACTTC. This codes for CASSVGGQSQGTQYF.

This chain connects TRBV5-4 to TRBJ1-2; 9 nucleotides match TRBD1. V lost 8 bases and J lost 9; bases outside the gene matches: 5. From germline, CDR1 is SGHNT and CDR2 YYREEE (reference sequence). This CDR3 is built from 11 residues. CDR3 in DNA: TGTGCCAGTCGGACAGGGGAGAGCTACACCTTC. Its protein product is CASRTGESYTF.

This sequence joins TRBV15 and TRBJ1-5; D is undetermined. CDR3 size: 13 residues. Germline assignment: CDR1 LNHNV and CDR2 YYDKDF (reference sequence). Trimming removed 1 base at V and 8 bases at J, with 9 bases between. The CDR3 bases are TGTGCCACCAGCAGAGGCTACCGGGAGCCCCAGCATTTT. Protein sequence: CATSRGYREPQHF.

This clone has more than one count but fewer than ten. This sequence joins TRBV9 and TRBJ2-2, with unresolved D. The V end lost 0 bases, the J end lost 5 bases, and 11 bases lay between the germline ends. The CDR3 consists of 15 residues. CDR1 is SGDLS and CDR2 is YYNGEE in the germline V gene. The CDR3 coding sequence is TGTGCCAGCAGCGTAGGGAGTAGCACGACCGGGGAGCTGTTTTTT. Amino acid sequence: CASSVGSSTTGELFF.

This rearrangement joins TRBV11-1 to TRBJ2-5; TRBD1 matches 12 bases. Germline V CDR1 and CDR2: SGHAT, FQDESV (reference sequence). V lost 5 bases to trimming and J lost 4 bases; unmatched junction nucleotides: 2. CDR3 length equals 14 residues. The DNA of the CDR3 is TGTGCCAGCAGCCCGGGACAGGGGGCAGAGACCCAGTACTTC. This codes for CASSPGQGAETQYF.